These T cell receptor beta chains were read from a single sample in a study of T cell changes during pregnancy in multiple sclerosis. Only in-frame clones appear in the TCRdb table, and some are missing; sequencing was by immunoSEQ multiplex PCR. The sample includes tens of thousands of clones, 85% to 95% of them seen just once. This sample comprised CD8+ T cells from peripheral blood mononuclear cells, obtained in the third trimester of pregnancy. The receptors here all came from a female donor in good health, enrolled as a control in a pregnancy study. Each CDR3 is given with its conserved first and last residue. A D gene is named only where the DNA matches it firmly. Clone size appears in some rows only: once, few, many, or a class for an expanded clone.

d_gene	v_gene	j_gene	abundance	CDR3nt	CDR3aa
NA	TRBV5-4	TRBJ1-2	NA	TGTGCCAGCAGCTTGGCAGGGGCTAACTATGGCTACACCTTC	CASSLAGANYGYTF
NA	TRBV19	TRBJ2-1	NA	TGTGCCAGTAGTACCTATTCCTACAATGAGCAGTTCTTC	CASSTYSYNEQFF
NA	TRBV7-2	TRBJ1-2	NA	TGTGCCAACAATTTACGGGACATCACAGACTATGGCTACACCTTC	CANNLRDITDYGYTF
NA	TRBV28	TRBJ1-5	NA	TGTGCCAGCAGTTTAAAACAGGCGAATCAGCCCCAGCATTTT	CASSLKQANQPQHF
NA	TRBV7-9	TRBJ1-5	NA	TGTGCCAGCAGCTTAAGTGTAGGAGATCAGCCCCAGCATTTT	CASSLSVGDQPQHF
NA	TRBV2	TRBJ2-7	once	TGTGCCAGCAGTGAATTCCAGGTCGCCTACGAGCAGTACTTC	CASSEFQVAYEQYF
TRBD2	TRBV4-1	TRBJ2-4	NA	TGCGCCAGCAGCCAAGGGGGTACTCCGGGAGGAGTTCAGTACTTC	CASSQGGTPGGVQYF
TRBD1	TRBV12-5	TRBJ2-7	NA	TGTGCTAGTGGACGTGACAGGGTTTCCTACGAGCAGTACTTC	CASGRDRVSYEQYF
NA	TRBV18	TRBJ1-2	few	TGTGCCAGCTCACCAAATCGACAGGATCTTGAGTATGGCTACACCTTC	CASSPNRQDLEYGYTF
NA	TRBV15	TRBJ1-6	NA	TGTGCCACCAGGCACCAGTTTCTTGGTTCACCCCTCCACTTT	CATRHQFLGSPLHF
NA	TRBV11-1	TRBJ2-7	NA	TGTGCCAGCAGCTTAGCGGGCGGGGGCAACGAGCAGTACTTC	CASSLAGGGNEQYF
TRBD1	TRBV9	TRBJ1-4	NA	TGTGCCAGCAGCCCCAGGGGGGAGTTGGAGGAAAAACTGTTTTTT	CASSPRGELEEKLFF
NA	TRBV19	TRBJ1-1	once	TGTGCCGGCGGCCCCGGGGGGAGCACTGAAGCTTTCTTT	CAGGPGGSTEAFF
NA	TRBV5-4	TRBJ1-5	NA	TGTGCCAGCAGCCCGAACCCCCCAGGGGTGAGCAATCAGCCCCAGCATTTT	CASSPNPPGVSNQPQHF
TRBD2	TRBV4-2	TRBJ2-3	once	TGTGCCAGCAGCCAAGTACCTCTAGCGGGGGGGGAAGATACGCAGTATTTT	CASSQVPLAGGEDTQYF
TRBD2	TRBV5-6	TRBJ2-1	NA	TGTGCCAGCAGCTTGGCTGCTAGCGGGGTATCCTACAATGAGCAGTTCTTC	CASSLAASGVSYNEQFF
NA	TRBV5-6	TRBJ1-2	NA	TGTGCCAGCAGCTGGGGTTTGGGCCAGGGTACTAACTATGGCTACACCTTC	CASSWGLGQGTNYGYTF
TRBD1	TRBV13	TRBJ1-6	NA	TGTGCCAGCAGCTTAGTGCGGCGGGACAGGGCGCGTGAGAATAATTCACCCCTCCACTTT	CASSLVRRDRARENNSPLHF
TRBD1	TRBV29-1	TRBJ1-1	NA	TGCAGCGTCCCCAGTTTGGGGACAGGGGGTCCTGAAGCTTTCTTT	CSVPSLGTGGPEAFF
TRBD1	TRBV7-9	TRBJ1-1	NA	TGTGCCAGCAGAGGACAGGCCCTGAGTAAGGCTTTCTTT	CASRGQALSKAFF
TRBD2	TRBV9	TRBJ2-7	once	TGTGCCAGCAGCTCGAGGGAGGGAGCGGGGGGGCCCAACGAGCAGTACTTC	CASSSREGAGGPNEQYF
NA	TRBV4-3	TRBJ2-7	NA	TGCGCCAGCAGCCAACAAGCCGGCCTAGGGGTGGACTACGAGCAGTACTTC	CASSQQAGLGVDYEQYF
TRBD1	TRBV5-6	TRBJ1-3	NA	TGTGCCAGCAGCTTGACCTGGACAGGGTACGGAAACACCATATATTTT	CASSLTWTGYGNTIYF
TRBD1	TRBV7-2	TRBJ2-5	once	TGTGCCAGCAGCCCACCAGGGGGCGCTTTGGAGACCCAGTACTTC	CASSPPGGALETQYF
TRBD2	TRBV6-1	TRBJ2-7	NA	TGTGCCAGCAGTGAATGGAGTAGCGGGGGTCTTTACGAGCAGTACTTC	CASSEWSSGGLYEQYF
TRBD2	TRBV9	TRBJ2-2	NA	TGTGCCAGCAGCGCCCTAGCGGGGGGGTTCACCGGGGAGCTGTTTTTT	CASSALAGGFTGELFF
NA	TRBV4-2	TRBJ2-7	NA	TGTGCCAGCAGCCTGGGCCGGAATTCCTACGAGCAGTACTTC	CASSLGRNSYEQYF
NA	TRBV6-5	TRBJ1-1	NA	TGTGCCAGCAGTTACTCCGGGGAGAACACTGAAGCTTTCTTT	CASSYSGENTEAFF